This T cell receptor beta chain emerged from a study of chemoradiotherapy in HPV16-positive cancers. Comment on this clone: Its target is not known.

Using immunoSEQ multiplex PCR, the repertoire was profiled, and TCRdb retains in-frame clones only, with some absent. The sample holds around 2,000 clones, roughly 80% seen once. Repeated repertoire sampling spanned the course of chemoradiotherapy. Findings and limits, study-wide: Candidate HPV-specific clones and E7-related TCR motifs grew in tumor during treatment. HPV-responsive T-cell expansion during chemoradiotherapy was linked to improved recurrence-free survival in HPV16-positive patients.

The sequencing here drew on tumor tissue, taken from a patient who underwent chemoradiotherapy. The sequence was obtained from a human donor with HPV-associated anogenital cancer.

The DNA of the CDR3 is TGTGCCAGCAGTTTACGGCAGGGCAGTTCACCCCTCCACTTT. It translates to CASSLRQGSSPLHF. The chain recombines TRBV28 with TRBJ1-6, with D perhaps matching TRBD1 (5 bases). The V gene's germline CDR1 is MDHEN and CDR2 SYDVKM. The CDR3 length is 14 residues. Trimming left V 2 bases short and J 9 bases short, with 11 bases between.